The next 31 T cell receptor beta chains were all read from a single sample in a study of T cell changes during pregnancy in multiple sclerosis. The method was immunoSEQ multiplex PCR; TCRdb's version includes in-frame clones alone and lacks a portion of them. The sample holds around 72,000 clones, under 95% seen once. This specimen was CD4+ T cells from peripheral blood mononuclear cells, taken before pregnancy. The receptors shown here come from a female donor with multiple sclerosis, enrolled in a pregnancy study.

The chain carries TRBV5-4 and TRBJ1-1; possibly TRBD1 for D (5 bases). The ends were cut back, 0 bases at V and 5 bases at J, with 8 bases in the middle. CDR1 and CDR2 (germline): SGHNT, YYREEE (reference sequence). The CDR3 covers 13 residues. The CDR3 spells CASSLARVTEAFF. CDR3 nucleotides: TGTGCCAGCAGCTTGGCCAGGGTGACTGAAGCTTTCTTT. The full variable domain, completed using reference TRBV5-4 and TRBJ1-1, is ETGVTQSPTHLIKTRGQQVTLRCSSQSGHNTVSWYQQALGQGPQFIFQYYREEENGRGNFPPRFSGLQFPNYSSELNVNALELDDSALYLCASSLARVTEAFFGQGTRLTVV.

The genes are TRBV6-6 and TRBJ1-5, with D possibly TRBD1 on 6 matching bases. The CDR3 length is 14 residues. V was clipped by 2 bases and J by 4 bases, with 9 bases between them. From germline, CDR1 is MNHNY and CDR2 SVGAGI (reference sequence). CDR3 in amino acids: CASSYPDRNQPQHF. DNA of the CDR3: TGTGCCAGCAGTTACCCCGACAGGAATCAGCCCCAGCATTTT.

V usage is TRBV7-3 and J usage is TRBJ2-1, with a tentative D call TRBD2 (6 bases). V dropped 2 bases and J dropped 3 bases, with 17 bases sitting between them. Germline CDR1 and CDR2: SGHTA and FQGTGA. The length of the CDR3 is 17 residues. CDR3 sequence: CASSLAAQRANYNEQFF. For the CDR3, the DNA is TGTGCCAGCAGCTTAGCGGCCCAGCGGGCCAACTACAATGAGCAGTTCTTC.

DNA of the CDR3: TGTGCCAGCAGTTCAACGACGACAGTAAGATACGAGCAGTACTTC. Translated, it gives CASSSTTTVRYEQYF. J is TRBJ2-7 and V is TRBV28; D may be TRBD1 (5 bases). V gave up 4 bases and J gave up 4 bases, with 17 bases separating them. From germline, CDR1 is MDHEN and CDR2 SYDVKM. The CDR3 spans 15 residues.

This chain uses TRBV13 with TRBJ2-1; D might be TRBD2 (6 bases). Trimming pared 1 base from V and 5 bases from J, leaving 12 bases between. The length of the CDR3 is 15 residues. Per germline, CDR1 PRHDT and CDR2 FYEKMQ (reference sequence). CDR3 sequence reads: CASSLVGGIHNEQFF. CDR3 coding DNA: TGTGCCAGCAGCTTAGTGGGCGGGATACACAATGAGCAGTTCTTC.

The chain is built from TRBV10-3 and TRBJ2-3, with TRBD2 matching 7 bases. V gave up 1 base and J gave up 9 bases; unmatched junction bases: 13. The V gene's germline CDR1 is ENHRY and CDR2 SYGVKD. The CDR3 loop spans 16 amino acids. In nucleotides, the CDR3 is TGTGCCATCAGTGAGTTAAGGCTAGCGGCGCCTGACACGCAGTATTTT. Amino acids: CAISELRLAAPDTQYF.

This clone was seen once. The rearrangement joins TRBV27 to TRBJ2-6, with D possibly being TRBD2 (6 bases). The CDR3 loop spans 17 amino acids. Trimming shortened V by 0 bases and J by 1 base, and 10 bases separated the two germline ends. Looked up from germline, CDR1 is MNHEY and CDR2 is SMNVEV (reference sequence). The CDR3 is CASSLSGRSSGANVLTF. The CDR3 DNA reads TGTGCCAGCAGTTTATCGGGGAGGAGTTCTGGGGCCAACGTCCTGACTTTC.

This clone was detected only once. The chain carries TRBV6-1 and TRBJ1-6; D is ambiguous. The CDR3 is made up of 16 amino acids. V lost 4 bases and J 3 bases, leaving 13 bases between the germline ends. The germline V gene encodes CDR1 MNHNS and CDR2 SASEGT. CDR3 nucleotide sequence: TGTGCCAGCAGTGCCCCTAGCGCAGTCTATAATTCACCCCTCCACTTT. It codes for CASSAPSAVYNSPLHF.

The chain has TRBV14 and TRBJ1-6; D may be TRBD1 (6 bases). This CDR3 is built from 15 residues. With 2 bases removed from V and 8 bases from J, the gap between germline ends came to 13 bases. Germline values: CDR1 SGHDN, CDR2 FVKESK. The CDR3 spells CASSQYRVEDSPLHF. The CDR3 bases are TGTGCCAGCAGCCAATACAGGGTCGAAGATTCACCCCTCCACTTT.

The CDR3 DNA reads TGCGCCAGCAGCACACAGGGGGGAATCGCTAACTATGGCTACACCTTC. Amino acids: CASSTQGGIANYGYTF. The V gene is TRBV4-1, the J gene TRBJ1-2; 8 nucleotides line up with TRBD1. This CDR3 comprises 16 residues. J was trimmed by 0 bases and V by 5 bases; bases with no gene match: 8. Germline V gene sequence: CDR1 MGHRA, CDR2 YSYEKL.

The chain has TRBV11-2 and TRBJ2-7; D is perhaps TRBD2 (6 bases). The ends were cut back, 5 bases at V and 3 bases at J, with 8 bases in the middle. Germline CDR1 is SGHAT and CDR2 is FQNNGV. The CDR3 extends over 12 amino acids. The CDR3 nucleotides are TGTGCCAGCAGCGGGGGGTACTACGAGCAGTACTTC. Translation gives CASSGGYYEQYF. Variable domain in full (rest from reference TRBV11-2 and TRBJ2-7): EAGVAQSPRYKIIEKRQSVAFWCNPISGHATLYWYQQILGQGPKLLIQFQNNGVVDDSQLPKDRFSAERLKGVDSTLKIQPAKLEDSAVYLCASSGGYYEQYFGPGTRLTVT.

The gene calls are TRBV4-3 and TRBJ2-3; D gene ambiguous. The CDR3 contains 13 residues. With 0 bases removed from V and 11 bases from J, the gap between germline ends came to 12 bases. The germline CDR1 and CDR2 sequences are LGHNA and YSLEER. The CDR3 reads CASSQDLAVGQYF. The DNA for the CDR3 is TGCGCCAGCAGCCAAGATCTTGCCGTCGGGCAGTATTTT.

This sequence joins TRBV25-1 and TRBJ1-5; no clear D. The V end was cut by 8 bases, the J end by 7 bases, with 15 bases between. Germline V gene sequence: CDR1 MGHDK, CDR2 SYGVNS. The CDR3 is made up of 13 amino acids. The CDR3, as DNA: TGTGCCAGCGGAGAACGTGGTGGGCAGCCCCAGCATTTT. It specifies CASGERGGQPQHF.

The V gene is TRBV7-3, the J gene TRBJ2-5, with 12 bases that match TRBD2. The CDR3 covers 18 residues. Germline V gene data show CDR1 as SGHTA and CDR2 as FQGTGA. V lost 5 bases and J lost 5; bases outside the gene matches: 15. Here the CDR3 reads CASSLLGPTSGRWETQYF. The CDR3 bases are TGTGCCAGCAGCCTACTAGGCCCTACTAGCGGGAGGTGGGAGACCCAGTACTTC.

V gene TRBV29-1 combines with J gene TRBJ1-1; no definite D call. The CDR3 is made up of 12 amino acids. Germline CDR1 reads SQVTM; CDR2 reads ANQGSEA. V dropped 1 base and J dropped 11 bases, with 14 bases sitting between them. The CDR3 DNA reads as TGCAGCGTTGAAGGTGGGAGTGGGTGGGCTTTCTTT. It codes for CSVEGGSGWAFF.

The rearrangement uses TRBV21-1 and TRBJ2-7; TRBD2 is the table's D call, not checked against the DNA. TRBV21-1 is shown as a pseudogene. This CDR3 has 14 amino acids. CDR3 sequence (DNA): TGTGCCAGCAGCAAGAGGGTACCCCCCTACGAGCAGTACTTC. It encodes CASSKRVPPYEQYF.

This clone came up once. The rearrangement uses TRBV5-4 and TRBJ2-3, with 7 bases lining up with TRBD1. CDR3 size: 15 residues. CDR1 is SGHNT and CDR2 is YYREEE in the germline V gene (reference sequence). Germline trimming cut 4 bases from V and 5 bases from J; bases unmatched to any gene: 10. The CDR3 is CASSKGAPWGDTQYF. For the CDR3, the DNA is TGTGCCAGCAGCAAGGGGGCTCCTTGGGGAGATACGCAGTATTTT.

This chain connects TRBV10-3 to TRBJ1-2; TRBD1 matches at 10 bases. V lost 10 bases and J lost 6; bases outside the gene matches: 8. CDR1 is ENHRY, CDR2 SYGVKD, per germline. The length of the CDR3 is 13 residues. CDR3 amino acids: CATSGQGVNGYTF. CDR3 sequence (DNA): TGTGCCACGAGCGGACAGGGGGTCAATGGCTACACCTTC.

This clone was counted once. This chain joins TRBV5-4 and TRBJ2-3; 10 bases match TRBD2. From germline, CDR1 is SGHNT and CDR2 YYREEE (reference sequence). The CDR3 has 14 amino acids. V lost 5 bases, J lost 4 bases, and 4 bases stayed unmatched. The CDR3 DNA reads as TGTGCCAGCAGGTATGGACTAGCGGCAGATACGCAGTATTTT. This translates into CASRYGLAADTQYF.

The V call is TRBV5-4, the J call TRBJ2-6; 7 bases agree with TRBD1. V was pared by 2 bases and J by 9 bases, with 5 bases of the junction left unmatched. This CDR3 region has 14 residues. CDR1 and CDR2 from the germline V gene are SGHNT and YYREEE (reference sequence). In DNA form, the CDR3 reads TGTGCCAGCAGCTTCAAAGACAGGGTCAACGTCCTGACTTTC. Translation gives CASSFKDRVNVLTF.

The chain uses TRBV28 and TRBJ1-1, with D perhaps TRBD1 (5 bases). Germline lookup yields CDR1 MDHEN and CDR2 SYDVKM. Trimming pared 5 bases from V and 2 bases from J, leaving 9 bases between. The CDR3 is 13 amino acids. CDR3 coding DNA: TGTGCCAGCAGTACCACAGGAAACACTGAAGCTTTCTTT. Translated: CASSTTGNTEAFF.

This clone occurred once. The gene calls are TRBV6-5 and TRBJ2-7; 7 bases map to TRBD1. J gave up 3 bases and V 4 bases, and 6 bases lay outside the gene matches. Germline loops: CDR1 MNHEY, CDR2 SVGAGI. CDR3 length equals 14 residues. DNA for the CDR3: TGTGCCAGCAGTTCCCGACAGGGTGGCTACGAGCAGTACTTC. Translation: CASSSRQGGYEQYF.

The rearrangement joins TRBV7-9 to TRBJ2-1, with D perhaps TRBD2 (6 bases). Trimming took off 5 bases at V and 4 bases at J, with 12 bases between the two ends. The CDR3 has 14 amino acids. CDR1 SEHNR and CDR2 FQNEAQ come from the germline V gene (reference sequence). The CDR3 region is CASSLREMYNEQFF. The CDR3 nucleotides read TGTGCCAGCAGCCTCCGGGAGATGTACAATGAGCAGTTCTTC.

The V and J genes are TRBV4-3 and TRBJ2-2; no clear D gene. The germline V and J ends were trimmed by 0 bases and 0 bases, with 5 bases remaining between them. The germline gives CDR1 LGHNA, CDR2 YSLEER. The CDR3 has 15 residues. This chain's CDR3 is CASSQDNSNTGELFF. Here the CDR3 DNA reads TGCGCCAGCAGCCAAGATAATTCGAACACCGGGGAGCTGTTTTTT.

The V gene is TRBV19, the J gene TRBJ2-1; TRBD2 agrees at 9 bases. Germline V gene lookup returns CDR1 LNHDA and CDR2 SQIVND (reference sequence). Trimming removed 11 bases from V and 8 bases from J; junction bases left unmatched: 13. The CDR3 is made up of 14 amino acids. CDR3 sequence: CASRWASGADEQFF. CDR3 coding DNA: TGTGCCTCTAGATGGGCTAGCGGGGCCGATGAGCAGTTCTTC.

This chain connects TRBV18 to TRBJ1-5, with D uncertain. The CDR3 totals 14 residues. Looked up from germline, CDR1 is KGHSH and CDR2 is LQKENI. Trimming cost V 8 bases and J 6 bases, with 17 bases left between them. CDR3 DNA sequence: TGTGCCAGCAAGGGCGAGGGTTGGATTCAGCCCCAGCATTTT. Its translation: CASKGEGWIQPQHF.

V gene TRBV5-1 combines with J gene TRBJ2-1; weak D call: TRBD1 (6 bases). The V end lost 6 bases, the J end lost 9 bases, and 16 bases lay between the germline ends. Germline values: CDR1 SGHRS, CDR2 YFSETQ. The CDR3 contains 13 residues. CDR3 region: CASTPQGSLEQFF. The DNA for the CDR3 is TGCGCCAGCACACCACAGGGTTCACTTGAGCAGTTCTTC.

The V gene is TRBV6-1, the J gene TRBJ1-6; possibly TRBD1 for D (6 bases). This CDR3 has 15 residues. Germline V gene sequence: CDR1 MNHNS, CDR2 SASEGT. Trimming left V 4 bases short and J 7 bases short, with 14 bases between. In DNA form, the CDR3 reads TGTGCCAGCAGTGGAAACGGGGGGCGAAATTCACCCCTCCACTTT. Protein: CASSGNGGRNSPLHF.

The chain carries TRBV5-1 and TRBJ1-4; D might be TRBD1 (5 bases). Trimming pared 4 bases from V and 0 bases from J, leaving 10 bases between. The CDR3 extends over 15 amino acids. CDR1 is SGHRS, CDR2 YFSETQ, per germline. The CDR3, as DNA: TGCGCCAGCAGCCGACAGACAGCAACTAATGAAAAACTGTTTTTT. Amino acids: CASSRQTATNEKLFF.

This clone came up a few times. The chain links TRBV27 to TRBJ1-1, with D possibly matching TRBD1 (5 bases). CDR1 and CDR2 (germline): MNHEY, SMNVEV (reference sequence). Trimming removed 3 bases from V and 2 bases from J, with 16 bases in between. There are 16 residues in the CDR3. The CDR3 loop is CASSFERTTANTEAFF. DNA of the CDR3: TGTGCCAGCAGTTTTGAAAGAACGACAGCAAACACTGAAGCTTTCTTT.

The gene calls are TRBV5-1 and TRBJ2-5; D is unresolved. CDR1 and CDR2 from the germline V gene are SGHRS and YFSETQ. The V end lost 0 bases, the J end lost 2 bases, and 5 bases lay between the germline ends. The CDR3 extends over 13 amino acids. The CDR3 loop reads CASSLGLQETQYF. CDR3 bases: TGCGCCAGCAGCTTGGGACTGCAAGAGACCCAGTACTTC.